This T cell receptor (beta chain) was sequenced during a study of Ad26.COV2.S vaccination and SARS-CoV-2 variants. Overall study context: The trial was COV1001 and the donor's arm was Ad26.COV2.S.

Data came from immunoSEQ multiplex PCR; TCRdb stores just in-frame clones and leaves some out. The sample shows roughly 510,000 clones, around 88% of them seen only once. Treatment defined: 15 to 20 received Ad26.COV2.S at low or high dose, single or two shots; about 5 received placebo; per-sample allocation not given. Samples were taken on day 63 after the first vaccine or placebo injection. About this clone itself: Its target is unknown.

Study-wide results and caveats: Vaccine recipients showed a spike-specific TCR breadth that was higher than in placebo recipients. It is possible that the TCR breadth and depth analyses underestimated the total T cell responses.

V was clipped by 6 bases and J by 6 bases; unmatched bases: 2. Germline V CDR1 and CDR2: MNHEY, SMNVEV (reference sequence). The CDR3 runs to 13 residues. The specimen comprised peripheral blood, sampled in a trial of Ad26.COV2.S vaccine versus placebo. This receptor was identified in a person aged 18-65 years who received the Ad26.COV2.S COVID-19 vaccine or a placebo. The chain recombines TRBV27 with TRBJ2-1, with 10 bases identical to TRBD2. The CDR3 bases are TGTGCCAGCAGGTGGACTAGCGGCAATGAGCAGTTCTTC. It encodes CASRWTSGNEQFF.